The rows below give T cell receptor beta chains drawn from one sample of a study of T-cell memory formation after mild COVID-19. In TCRdb, the 5' RACE reads were re-called with MiXCR into one record per CDR3 protein. The table records about 200,000 distinct CDR3 sequences, 9.5% of them present only once. The source material was PBMCs or a T cell subset sorted from them (not recorded which). These receptors were taken from a man aged 18 to 29 who had mild COVID-19 (a few samples of this study predate the infection). Cell type and time point are not known. The CDR3 runs from the conserved cysteine through the conserved F or W. The D gene is left open where the match is weak. Expanded clones are given a class, and other clones once, few, many or no size at all.

>-|TRBV4-3|TRBD2|TRBJ2-3
TGCGCCAGCAGCCAAGACCGTCCTCGGGGGGGGGGCACAGATACGCAGTATTTT
CASSQDRPRGGGTDTQYF
>many|TRBV5-1|-|TRBJ2-1
TGCGCCAGCAGCTTGGGGACACTCAATGAGCAGTTCTTC
CASSLGTLNEQFF
>-|TRBV4-3|-|TRBJ2-5
TGCGACAGCAGCCAAGGCCTCTCGGAGACCCAGTACTTC
CDSSQGLSETQYF
>-|TRBV19|-|TRBJ2-2
TGTGCCAGTACCACGGCGGGCAGAGCGAACACCGGGGAGCTGTTTTTT
CASTTAGRANTGELFF
>few|TRBV6-5|-|TRBJ1-4
TGTGCCAGCAGTTACTCCTCAGGGGTTGGATTGGAAAAACTGTTTTTT
CASSYSSGVGLEKLFF
>-|TRBV7-6|TRBD2|TRBJ2-5
TGTGCCAGCAGCTTCGGAAGCGGGGGGCCGGAGACCCAGTACTTC
CASSFGSGGPETQYF
>few|TRBV9|TRBD2|TRBJ2-1
TGTGCCAGCAGCTCCGCCGATGGGACTAGCGGGAGTCGCTCCTACAATGAGCAGTTCTTC
CASSSADGTSGSRSYNEQFF
>many|TRBV7-6|-|TRBJ1-4
TGTGCCAGCAGCCCCAATGAAAAACTGTTTTTT
CASSPNEKLFF
>many|TRBV6-2/TRBV6-3|-|TRBJ1-1
TGTGCCAGCAGTTACAGGTCGGAAACGGCGGCTTTCTTT
CASSYRSETAAFF
>-|TRBV2|-|TRBJ1-4
TGTGCCAGCAGTGAAGGCCCGTACCCCTATGAAAAACTGTTTTTT
CASSEGPYPYEKLFF
>many|TRBV5-1|TRBD1|TRBJ2-7
TGCGCCAGCAGCGTAGAGACAGGGGCTGTGGGATACGAGCAGTACTTC
CASSVETGAVGYEQYF
>many|TRBV12-3/TRBV12-4|TRBD1|TRBJ1-2
TGTGCCAGCAGTTTATCTGTCGTGGGACAGGGGTTTGGCTACACCTTC
CASSLSVVGQGFGYTF
>few|TRBV4-3|TRBD2|TRBJ2-2
TGCGCCAGCAGCCAAGGTTCGAGCGGGGGGACCACCGGGGAGCTGTTTTTT
CASSQGSSGGTTGELFF
>many|TRBV5-1|TRBD2|TRBJ2-5
TGCGCCAGCAGCGACGGAGTACTAGCGCAAGCCCTTAAGACCCAGTACTTC
CASSDGVLAQALKTQYF
>-|TRBV20-1|-|TRBJ2-7
TGCAGTGCTAGATCCGCCCGGGGGACCTACGAGCAGTACTTC
CSARSARGTYEQYF
>many|TRBV5-1|TRBD2|TRBJ2-1
TGCGCCAGCAGCCCCGGGGGGACTAGCGGGGAATACAATGAGCAGTTCTTC
CASSPGGTSGEYNEQFF
>few|TRBV5-1|-|TRBJ1-1
TGCGCCAGCAGCTTGGGGGCGGTGAACACTGAAGCTTTCTTT
CASSLGAVNTEAFF
>few|TRBV25-1|TRBD1|TRBJ1-1
TGTGCCAGCAGTTCCCCGACAGGGATCTTTGAAGCTTTCTTT
CASSSPTGIFEAFF
>-|TRBV6-2/TRBV6-3|-|TRBJ2-3
TGTGCCAGCAACGACCCGGGACTTACAGATACGCAGTATTTT
CASNDPGLTDTQYF
>-|TRBV19|TRBD1|TRBJ1-6
TGTGCCAGTTACCCCGGGACAGGGGCTAGCACCCTCCACTTT
CASYPGTGASTLHF
>-|TRBV15|-|TRBJ2-7
TGTGCCACCAGCAGAATTTTAGGCACTGGGAGCTCCTACGAGCAGTACTTC
CATSRILGTGSSYEQYF
>few|TRBV5-1|TRBD1|TRBJ2-1
TGCGCCAGCAGAGAGACAGGGGACAATGAGCAGTTCTTC
CASRETGDNEQFF
>few|TRBV6-6|-|TRBJ1-3
TGTGCCAGCGGGGACGCAACTCTTAGTGGAAACACCATATATTTT
CASGDATLSGNTIYF
>many|TRBV7-9|-|TRBJ2-7
TGTGCCAGCAGCCCCCGCTTATCAGCCTTGATTGAGCAGTACTTC
CASSPRLSALIEQYF
>many|TRBV15|-|TRBJ2-7
TGTGCCACCAGCAGAGACTCCATCTCGGGCTACGAGCAGTACTTC
CATSRDSISGYEQYF
>many|TRBV7-2|-|TRBJ2-1
TGTGCCAGCAGCCTGATCTTCGGGGTTCAGTTCTTC
CASSLIFGVQFF
>few|TRBV7-3|TRBD1|TRBJ2-7
TGTGCCAGCAGCTGGACAGGGCGGGACGAGCAGTACTTC
CASSWTGRDEQYF
>-|TRBV5-1|TRBD2|TRBJ2-3
TGCGCCAGCAGCTTGGGTCTAGCGGGGACTAGCACAGATACGCAGTATTTT
CASSLGLAGTSTDTQYF
>few|TRBV4-3|TRBD1|TRBJ2-2
TGCGCCAGCAGCCTTTTCCCGGGACAGGGAACCGGGGAGCTGTTTTTT
CASSLFPGQGTGELFF
>many|TRBV20-1|TRBD2|TRBJ2-5
TGCAGTGCTAGAGGGCCAGCGGGGGCGGGAGAGACCCAGTACTTC
CSARGPAGAGETQYF
>few|TRBV9|-|TRBJ2-3
TGTGCCAGCAGCGTAGGGACGCGCACAGATACGCAGTATTTT
CASSVGTRTDTQYF
>-|TRBV11-2|-|TRBJ2-5
TGTGCCAGCAGCCAGTGGGGCGCGGAGACCCAGCACTTC
CASSQWGAETQHF
>-|TRBV5-1|TRBD1|TRBJ2-5
TGCGCCAGCAGCTTTTTCGGGACAGGCACCCAAGAGACCCAGTACTTC
CASSFFGTGTQETQYF
>few|TRBV4-1|-|TRBJ1-2
TGCGCCAGCAGCCCCCCGCCATTCCGGGGTAGGAATGGCTACACCTTC
CASSPPPFRGRNGYTF
>-|TRBV2|TRBD1|TRBJ2-5
TGTGCCAGCAGTGGACAGGGTAGGGAGACCCAGTACTTC
CASSGQGRETQYF
>few|TRBV10-3|-|TRBJ2-7
TGTGCCATCACCCCGGGACGTCTCGACTACGAGCAGTACTTC
CAITPGRLDYEQYF
>many|TRBV7-2|TRBD2|TRBJ2-5
TGTGCCAGCAGCTTAAGCCTAGCGGGGGGCCAAGAGACCCAGTACTTC
CASSLSLAGGQETQYF
>-|TRBV7-9|TRBD1|TRBJ2-1
TGTGCCAGCAGCTTATGGGACAGGGACAATGAGCAGTTCTTC
CASSLWDRDNEQFF
>few|TRBV10-1|TRBD1|TRBJ2-1
TGCGCCAGCTCGTCAAAGGACAGGAGGAATGAGCAGTTCTTC
CASSSKDRRNEQFF
>many|TRBV15|TRBD2|TRBJ2-2
TGTGCCACCAGCAGACCATTGCCGGGACTAGCATACACCGGGGAGCTGTTTTTT
CATSRPLPGLAYTGELFF
>many|TRBV5-1|-|TRBJ2-3
TGCGCCAGCAGCCCCTATGACAGCAGCACAGATACGCAGTATTTT
CASSPYDSSTDTQYF
>few|TRBV5-4|-|TRBJ2-4
TGTGCCAGCAGCTTGTTTAGTCTTCCAAACATTCAGTACTTC
CASSLFSLPNIQYF
>few|TRBV10-3|-|TRBJ2-2
TGTGCCATCAGTGGGGGGAACACCGGGGAGCTGTTTTTT
CAISGGNTGELFF
>-|TRBV6-5|TRBD1|TRBJ1-6
TGTGCCAGCAGACTACAGGGGCTTACCTATAATTCACCCCTCCACTTT
CASRLQGLTYNSPLHF
>many|TRBV7-2|-|TRBJ1-4
TGTGCCAGCACCCAAAACGGGGGCGCCGGTGAAAAACTGTTTTTT
CASTQNGGAGEKLFF
>many|TRBV2|-|TRBJ2-1
TGTGCCAGCAGTGAGTTAACTAGCCCGTACAATGAGCAGTTCTTC
CASSELTSPYNEQFF
>many|TRBV5-1|-|TRBJ1-1
TGCGCCAGCAGTTCAACTCGTGGTGACACTGAAGCTTTCTTT
CASSSTRGDTEAFF
>few|TRBV7-2|TRBD1|TRBJ2-5
TGTGCCAGCAGCGTCGACAGGGGGGTCCAAGAGACCCAGTACTTC
CASSVDRGVQETQYF
>-|TRBV20-1|-|TRBJ2-3
TGCAGTGCTCCGAGCGAGGACACAGATACGCAGTATTTT
CSAPSEDTDTQYF
>-|TRBV27|TRBD2|TRBJ2-3
TGTGCCAGCAGACCGGGACTAGCGGGGGGTCGTAGCACAGATACGCAGTATTTT
CASRPGLAGGRSTDTQYF
>few|TRBV7-2|-|TRBJ2-5
TGTGCCAGCAGCTTAGGGTCCGGGGTCGAGACCCAGTACTTC
CASSLGSGVETQYF
>-|TRBV2|TRBD1|TRBJ1-2
TGTGCCAGCAGAGGGGACAGGGGGTATGGCTACACCTTC
CASRGDRGYGYTF
>-|TRBV18|-|TRBJ1-2
TGTGCCAGCTCACCTTCGCCAGCCCAGGGTGGCTACACCTTC
CASSPSPAQGGYTF